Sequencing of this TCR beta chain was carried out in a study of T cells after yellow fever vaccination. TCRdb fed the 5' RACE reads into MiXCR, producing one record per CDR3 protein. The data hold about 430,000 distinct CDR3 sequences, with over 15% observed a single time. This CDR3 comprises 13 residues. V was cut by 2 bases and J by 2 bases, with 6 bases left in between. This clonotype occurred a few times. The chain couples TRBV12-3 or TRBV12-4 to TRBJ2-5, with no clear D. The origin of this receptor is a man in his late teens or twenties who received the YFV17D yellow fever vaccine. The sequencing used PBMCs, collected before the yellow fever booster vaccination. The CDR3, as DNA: TGTGCCAGCAGTTTACAGATACAAGAGACCCAGTACTTC. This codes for CASSLQIQETQYF.